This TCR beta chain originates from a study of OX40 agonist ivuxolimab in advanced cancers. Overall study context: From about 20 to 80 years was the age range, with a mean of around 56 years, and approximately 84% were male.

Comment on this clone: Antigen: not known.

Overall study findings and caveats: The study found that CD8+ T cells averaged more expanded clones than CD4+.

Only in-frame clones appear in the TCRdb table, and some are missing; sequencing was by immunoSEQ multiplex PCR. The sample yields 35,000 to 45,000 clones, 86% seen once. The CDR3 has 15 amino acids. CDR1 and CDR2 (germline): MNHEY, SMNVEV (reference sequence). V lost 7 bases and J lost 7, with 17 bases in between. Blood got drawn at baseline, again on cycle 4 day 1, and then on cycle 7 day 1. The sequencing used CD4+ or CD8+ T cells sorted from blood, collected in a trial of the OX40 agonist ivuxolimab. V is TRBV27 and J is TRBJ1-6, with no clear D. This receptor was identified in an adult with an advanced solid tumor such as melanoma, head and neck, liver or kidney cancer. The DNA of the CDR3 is TGTGCCAGCACCCCTCGGAGGGTGATGAATTCACCCCTCCACTTT. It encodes CASTPRRVMNSPLHF.